This TCR beta chain stems from a study of T-cell reconstitution after alpha-beta-depleted transplantation in children. A library of TCRbeta sequences, prepared with unique molecular identifiers, was generated. TCRdb reanalysed the PCR reads using MiXCR and keeps one entry per CDR3 protein. The table includes approximately 510,000 distinct CDR3 sequences, around 17% detected once. The CDR3 has 14 residues. The V and J ends lost 6 bases and 1 base respectively, with 12 bases between them. From germline, CDR1 is DFQATT and CDR2 SNEGSKA (reference sequence). This receptor was taken from a human donor who donated a stem cell graft to a child with acute lymphoblastic leukemia. The chain carries TRBV20-1 and TRBJ2-2; no definite D call. The starting material was PBMCs from the stem cell graft donor, obtained from the stem cell graft. The CDR3 DNA is TGCAGTGCCAGAAGTACTCGGAACACCGGGGAGCTGTTTTTT. Residues: CSARSTRNTGELFF.